This T cell receptor (beta chain) was identified during a study of cytomegalovirus exposure and HLA in healthy donors. Study context: The same platform was used for the 120 or so validation repertoires as for the 666 first-cohort repertoires, as reported in a later analysis.

The CDR3 is 14 residues long. Trimming removed 1 base from V and 4 bases from J, with 9 bases in between. Germline CDR1 is SGDLS and CDR2 is YYNGEE. Profiled with immunoSEQ multiplex PCR; TCRdb holds only in-frame clones, not every one. Of roughly 150,000 clones in the sample, 95% to 96% were seen once. Details on this clone: Its antigen is undetermined.

Study-wide points: Specific recognition of CMV antigens was confirmed in vitro for a few chains (all CMV-associated). The authors listed 164 TCR beta chains as cytomegalovirus-associated.

The receptor was derived from a woman aged 18-30 years in good health and CMV-seronegative. The sample was PBMCs. The V and J genes are TRBV9 and TRBJ2-1, with D uncertain. CDR3 amino acids: CASSVPTGYNEQFF. The CDR3 DNA reads TGTGCCAGCAGCGTACCGACGGGTTACAATGAGCAGTTCTTC.